This T cell receptor beta chain was captured in a study of cytomegalovirus exposure and HLA in healthy donors. Study in general: Counted in an early data release were about 85 million unique TCRs from HLA-typed donors. Caucasian-associated ancestry cluster membership applied to less than 85% of 398 genotyped donors.

60 Vbeta and 13 Jbeta primers were used in PCR. Clones were read by immunoSEQ multiplex PCR, and TCRdb kept only the in-frame ones, dropping some. The data hold fewer than 150,000 clones, with 80% observed a single time. Turning to this clone: The antigen is not known.

The junction had 11 bases not matched to a gene; V was cut back by 4 bases and J by 5 bases. The CDR3 contains 17 residues. Germline V lookup: CDR1 MGHRA, CDR2 YSYEKL. Findings and limits, study-wide: Reports indicate that TCR beta sequences accurately predicted the HLA-A and HLA-B alleles of most subjects. In a later analysis, an Asian-associated ancestry cluster reportedly showed fewer N-insertions than the roughly 710-donor mean.

The chain links TRBV4-1 to TRBJ2-5, with 12 bases aligning to TRBD2. The sequence was obtained from a male donor in good health and CMV-seronegative. Source material: PBMCs. The CDR3 loop is CASSPTPSGGAWETQYF. The CDR3 DNA reads TGCGCCAGCAGCCCCACTCCTAGCGGGGGGGCTTGGGAGACCCAGTACTTC.